This entry lists 10 T cell receptor beta chains sequenced from one sample in a study of CD8 T cells in Susac syndrome. The RNA, roughly 0.5 to 1 ug, was put through reverse transcription using random hexamers. Via MiXCR, TCRdb re-called the immunoSEQ multiplex PCR reads, giving one row per CDR3 protein. The sample carries 400,000 to 550,000 distinct CDR3 sequences, 75% to 90% recorded once. Sequencing was done on a sample of CD8+ T cells from PBMCs. Every receptor here comes from a human donor with multiple sclerosis.

The chain recombines TRBV20-1 with TRBJ1-1; TRBD1 matches at 9 bases. This CDR3 has 15 residues. Trimming removed 1 base from V and 5 bases from J; junction bases left unmatched: 8. CDR1 DFQATT and CDR2 SNEGSKA come from the germline V gene (reference sequence). CDR3 DNA sequence: TGCAGTGCTAGAGCCGCTGACAGGGGGGAGACTGAAGCTTTCTTT. Translating gives CSARAADRGETEAFF.

The chain uses TRBV25-1 and TRBJ2-1; D is perhaps TRBD1 or TRBD2 (5 bases each). The ends were cut back, 3 bases at V and 2 bases at J, with 14 bases in the middle. The CDR3 covers 16 residues. The germline CDR1 and CDR2 sequences are MGHDK and SYGVNS. CDR3 in amino acids: CASSDWDRLPYNEQFF. CDR3 DNA: TGTGCCAGCAGTGATTGGGACCGACTACCCTACAATGAGCAGTTCTTC.

Points on this clonotype: The junction differs from germline at one of its ends, possibly a read error. This chain links TRBV2 with TRBJ2-1; no clear D. The CDR3 loop spans 10 amino acids. In germline, CDR1 is SNHLY, CDR2 FYNNEI. Here the CDR3 reads CATYDNEQSF. As DNA, the CDR3 is TGTGCCACCTACGACAATGAGCAGTCCTTC.

The chain combines TRBV5-1 with TRBJ2-1, with 9 nucleotides matching TRBD2. The J segment lost 10 bases and the V segment lost 7 bases, leaving 12 bases of the junction unmatched. The CDR3 has 14 amino acids. The germline CDR1 and CDR2 sequences are SGHRS and YFSETQ. In DNA form, the CDR3 reads TGCGCCAGCCGGATCGGAGTAGCGGGAGACGAGCAGTTCTTC. Protein: CASRIGVAGDEQFF.

The V and J genes are TRBV6-5 and TRBJ2-7; 7 bases agree with TRBD2. The CDR3 length is 18 residues. Germline loops: CDR1 MNHEY, CDR2 SVGAGI. The junction had 17 bases not matched to a gene; V was cut back by 0 bases and J by 6 bases. The CDR3 sequence: CASSYSGGRAGMALEQYF. CDR3 DNA sequence: TGTGCCAGCAGTTACTCGGGTGGGAGGGCCGGTATGGCGCTCGAGCAGTACTTC.

This clonotype appeared a few times. The chain has TRBV27 and TRBJ2-5; D not resolved. This CDR3 is built from 15 residues. Trimming left V 1 base short and J 0 bases short, with 9 bases between. Germline values: CDR1 MNHEY, CDR2 SMNVEV (reference sequence). The CDR3 reads CASSLFWGYQETQYF. CDR3 bases: TGTGCCAGCAGTTTATTCTGGGGTTACCAAGAGACCCAGTACTTC.

The chain has TRBV19 and TRBJ1-2, with D maybe TRBD1 (6 bases). Germline V gives CDR1 LNHDA, CDR2 SQIVND (reference sequence). Trimming cost V 8 bases and J 6 bases, with 16 bases left between them. The CDR3 length is 13 residues. CDR3 in amino acids: CASAPTGLDGYTF. The CDR3 nucleotides are TGTGCCAGTGCCCCAACAGGGTTGGATGGCTACACCTTC.

V gene TRBV2 combines with J gene TRBJ1-2; 7 bases map to TRBD1. V gave up 7 bases and J gave up 1 base; unmatched junction bases: 18. The germline V gene encodes CDR1 SNHLY and CDR2 FYNNEI. This CDR3 has 18 residues. CDR3 loop: CASKSTPGQQTFNYGYTF. For the CDR3, the DNA is TGTGCCAGCAAGTCTACGCCGGGACAGCAAACATTTAACTATGGCTACACCTTC.

The CDR3 sequence: CASSFWDRGSYEQYF. The CDR3 DNA follows: TGTGCCAGCAGTTTTTGGGACAGGGGTTCCTACGAGCAGTACTTC. V usage is TRBV12-3 or TRBV12-4 and J usage is TRBJ2-7; 10 nucleotides match TRBD1. This CDR3 has 15 amino acids. V lost 3 bases to trimming and J lost 1 base; unmatched junction nucleotides: 3.

This clonotype was detected only once. The gene calls are TRBV5-1 and TRBJ1-1, with TRBD1 identical over 9 bases. The CDR3 runs to 15 residues. Germline-derived CDR1 and CDR2 are SGHRS and YFSETQ. Losses at the gene ends were 4 bases for V and 1 base for J; bases not matched to a gene: 5. The CDR3 loop reads CASSARQGENTEAFF. CDR3 DNA sequence: TGCGCCAGCAGCGCTCGACAGGGGGAGAACACTGAAGCTTTCTTT.